This is a list of T cell receptor beta chains from one sample in a study of technical replicates of blood from a handful of donors. The table came from immunoSEQ multiplex PCR; TCRdb's copy has only in-frame clones and leaves some out. The data hold 91,000 or so clones, with 95% observed a single time. The sample comprised T cells isolated from PBMCs. All receptors come from a human donor in good health. Both conserved end residues are part of each CDR3. A D gene is named only where the DNA matches it firmly. Clone size is shown for a subset of rows, as once, few, many or a class of expanded clone.

v_call	j_call	d_call	clone_size	cdr3_nt	cdr3_aa
TRBV5-6	TRBJ2-1	-	-	TGTGCCAGCACCCTCCACGGCAATGAGCAGTTCTTC	CASTLHGNEQFF
TRBV21-1	TRBJ1-6	-	-	TGTGCCAGCAGCAAAGTCGGCAGGAACCCCTATCCTTATAATTCACCCCTCCACTTT	CASSKVGRNPYPYNSPLHF
TRBV5-1	TRBJ2-6	TRBD1	-	TGCGCCAGCAGCTTGGTTTTTTGGACAGGGGGCACCGGGGCCAACGTCCTGACTTTC	CASSLVFWTGGTGANVLTF
TRBV11-3	TRBJ1-2	-	-	TGTGCCAGCAGCTTAGATGCAGGGGCGATTGGCTACACCTTC	CASSLDAGAIGYTF
TRBV30	TRBJ1-1	-	-	TGTGCCTGGAGTCCCGGAGATCCCGCCACGGCTGAAGCTTTCTTT	CAWSPGDPATAEAFF
TRBV2	TRBJ1-1	TRBD1	-	TGTGCCAGCACGGTGGGACAGGCCAACACTGAAGCTTTCTTT	CASTVGQANTEAFF
TRBV28	TRBJ1-2	-	-	TGTGCCAGCAGTGGCGTAACCGGGACTCATGGCTACACCTTC	CASSGVTGTHGYTF
TRBV2	TRBJ2-7	TRBD2	-	TGTGCCAGCAGTCCTGGTCTAGCGGGATCCTACGAGCAGTACTTC	CASSPGLAGSYEQYF
TRBV27	TRBJ2-1	-	-	TGTGCCAGCAGTTTATCGTCCCCCAATATACAACTAGGCGGGCGCTACAATGAGCAGTTCTTC	CASSLSSPNIQLGGRYNEQFF
TRBV6-5	TRBJ1-4	-	-	TGTGCCACTTACAGGGTATTCGGTGAAAAACTGTTTTTT	CATYRVFGEKLFF
TRBV14	TRBJ2-1	-	-	TGTGCCAGCAGCGAAACCTCCTGGCACAATGAGCAGTTCTTC	CASSETSWHNEQFF
TRBV29-1	TRBJ1-2	-	-	TGCAGCGTTGAAGATCAAGTCCAGGGAAAGCATGGCTACACCTTC	CSVEDQVQGKHGYTF
TRBV10-1	TRBJ2-7	-	-	TGCGCCAGCAGTGAGTCACTTTACGAGCAGTACTTC	CASSESLYEQYF
TRBV30	TRBJ2-1	-	-	TGTGCCTGGAGTGTAGCAGGCAATTATTACAATGAGCAGTTCTTC	CAWSVAGNYYNEQFF
TRBV7-7	TRBJ2-2	TRBD1	few	TGTGCTAGCAGCTGGGGACAGGGGGCTAACGGGGAGCTGTTTTTT	CASSWGQGANGELFF
TRBV15	TRBJ1-4	-	-	TGTGCCACCAGCAGAGATTATGGGGACTTTGCAACTAATGAAAAACTGTTTTTT	CATSRDYGDFATNEKLFF